This T cell receptor (beta chain) was sequenced during a study of molecular identifiers for immune sequencing clone quantification. Whole-study context: Replicates involved a five-way split of RNA from approximately 20,000 or 100,000 naive CD8 cells, with sequencing of four.

This clonotype has more than one count but fewer than ten. Its target is unknown. Methods described previously were used for bulk TCR libraries, and listed TCR primers were applied. TCRdb re-derived calls from the PCR reads in MiXCR, one entry per CDR3 protein. The table records approximately 500,000 distinct CDR3 sequences, roughly 24% of them present only once. Sorting recovered naive CD8 T cells on a CD8+CD4-CCR7+CD45RA+ profile. Germline CDR1 and CDR2: SGHNT and YYREEE (reference sequence). V shed 5 bases and J 0 bases; nucleotides not matched to a gene: 9. CDR3 length equals 18 residues. Findings of the study overall: Underestimated sizes of highly expanded clones could result from identical TCR molecules that share a barcode.

The sequence derives from a human donor in good health. Some libraries in this study had Jurkat cell RNA spiked in. The chain couples TRBV5-4 to TRBJ2-3; 13 nucleotides agree with TRBD2. Sequencing input: naive CD8+ T cells from blood, with Jurkat cell RNA spiked in. Subset defined: FACS-sorted CD8+CD4-CCR7+CD45RA+ naive T cells. CDR3 coding DNA: TGTGCCAGCAGACCGGGACTAGCGGGACCCCAAAGCACAGATACGCAGTATTTT. Protein sequence: CASRPGLAGPQSTDTQYF.